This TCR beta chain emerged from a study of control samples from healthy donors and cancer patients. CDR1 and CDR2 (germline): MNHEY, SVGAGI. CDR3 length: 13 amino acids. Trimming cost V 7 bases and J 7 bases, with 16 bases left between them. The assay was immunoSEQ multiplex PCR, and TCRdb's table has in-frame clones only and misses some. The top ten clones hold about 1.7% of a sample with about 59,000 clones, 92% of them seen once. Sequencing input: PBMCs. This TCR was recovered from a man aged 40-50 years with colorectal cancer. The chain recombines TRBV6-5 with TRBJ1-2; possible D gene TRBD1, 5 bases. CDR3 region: CASKRDGPTGYTF. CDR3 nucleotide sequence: TGTGCCAGCAAACGGGACGGGCCTACTGGCTACACCTTC.